Listed below are T cell receptor beta chains from one sample, sequenced in a study of cytomegalovirus exposure and HLA in healthy donors. Using immunoSEQ multiplex PCR, the repertoire was profiled, and TCRdb retains in-frame clones only, with some absent. The sample has roughly 100,000 clones; more than 75% are singletons. Sequenced sample: PBMCs. These receptors came from a woman aged 18-29 years in good health and CMV-seropositive. Each CDR3 is given with its conserved first and last residue. A D gene is named only where the DNA matches it firmly. The size field is filled for only some rows; it gives once, few, many or a size class.

few,17,TRBJ1-6,TRBV9,.,TGTGCCAGCAGCGTAGGGAGGGCTATCACCGATAATTCACCCCTCCACTTT,CASSVGRAITDNSPLHF
few,15,TRBJ2-2,TRBV10-3,TRBD1,TGTGCCATCAGACCGGGACAGGGTATTACCGGGGAGCTGTTTTTT,CAIRPGQGITGELFF
.,18,TRBJ1-5,TRBV4-1,TRBD1,TGCGCCAGCAGTCCTGCGCAGGGGGCCGACCGAAGCAATCAGCCCCAGCATTTT,CASSPAQGADRSNQPQHF
.,12,TRBJ2-3,TRBV19,TRBD2,TGTGCCTCGGGGACTACCACAGATACGCAGTATTTT,CASGTTTDTQYF
once,15,TRBJ2-1,TRBV30,.,TGTGCCCTCGTCGGGCGGGGAAGCTCCTACAATGAGCAGTTCTTC,CALVGRGSSYNEQFF
.,14,TRBJ1-1,TRBV21-1,.,TGTGCCAGCAGCAGGGACAGGGGGAACACTGAAGCTTTCTTT,CASSRDRGNTEAFF
.,16,TRBJ2-7,TRBV7-2,TRBD2,TGTGCCAGCAGCAGGACTAGCGGGCAGAGCTCCTACGAGCAGTACTTC,CASSRTSGQSSYEQYF
once,20,TRBJ1-4,TRBV15,.,TGTGCCACCAGCAGAGATTGGGGCCCAAGAGAGGGGGTGGGTAATGAAAAACTGTTTTTT,CATSRDWGPREGVGNEKLFF
few,15,TRBJ1-3,TRBV5-1,.,TGCGCCAGCAGCTTGGGGGGCAACTCTGGAAACACCATATATTTT,CASSLGGNSGNTIYF
once,12,TRBJ1-5,TRBV7-3,.,TGTGCCAGCAGCACCGCGGGGGGTCCCCAGCATTTT,CASSTAGGPQHF
.,16,TRBJ2-3,TRBV9,TRBD2,TGTGCCAGCAGCCCTATTTTGGGACTAGCCACAGATACGCAGTATTTT,CASSPILGLATDTQYF
.,16,TRBJ2-3,TRBV6-1,TRBD2,TGTGCCAGCAGTGGACTAGCGAGAACTAGCACAGATACGCAGTATTTT,CASSGLARTSTDTQYF
.,15,TRBJ1-3,TRBV9,.,TGTGCCAGCAGGTTGGGAGACGGCGCTGGAAACACCATATATTTT,CASRLGDGAGNTIYF
.,15,TRBJ1-2,TRBV6-4,.,TGTGCCAGCAGTGAAACCATTGGCGGGTACTATGGCTACACCTTC,CASSETIGGYYGYTF
once,14,TRBJ1-2,TRBV28,.,TGTGCCAGCAGTTTATCCGCCACAGGGTTTGGCTACACCTTC,CASSLSATGFGYTF
.,18,TRBJ2-1,TRBV2,TRBD2,TGTGCCAGCAGTGGGACTAGCGGGCGGCCCCCCCGAGTGGATGAGCAGTTCTTC,CASSGTSGRPPRVDEQFF
.,15,TRBJ1-4,TRBV5-1,TRBD1,TGCGCCAGCAGCTTGACCGGGACAGGGAATGAAAAACTGTTTTTT,CASSLTGTGNEKLFF
.,15,TRBJ1-5,TRBV19,.,TGTGCCAGTAGTATACTATTTCGCGGGGGACAGCCCCAGCATTTT,CASSILFRGGQPQHF
.,15,TRBJ1-1,TRBV7-6,.,TGTGCCAGCAGCTTAGCGTCCGGGGATGACACTGAAGCTTTCTTT,CASSLASGDDTEAFF
.,13,TRBJ2-5,TRBV19,.,TGTGCCAGTAGCCCCGGCGGGGTGGAGACCCAGTACTTC,CASSPGGVETQYF
.,15,TRBJ1-5,TRBV2,.,TGTGCCAGCAGTGAGTTCAGGGGCGACAATCAGCCCCAGCATTTT,CASSEFRGDNQPQHF
.,14,TRBJ1-2,TRBV5-6,.,TGTGCCAGCAGCTTAGCGGGGGCGCCTTATGGCTACACCTTC,CASSLAGAPYGYTF
.,18,TRBJ2-1,TRBV7-9,TRBD2,TGTGCCAGCAGCGGGACTAGCGGGGACTACACCTCCTACAATGAGCAGTTCTTC,CASSGTSGDYTSYNEQFF